These 21 T cell receptor beta chains came from one sample sequenced in a study of blood T cell repertoires in COVID-19. Repertoires were generated with immunoSEQ multiplex PCR, while TCRdb's copy carries only in-frame clones and drops some. The data show about 190,000 clones, approximately 91% seen once. Source material: peripheral blood. Receptors were obtained from a woman between 40 and 55 years old who had recovered from COVID-19.

The chain is built from TRBV14 and TRBJ2-7; D is undetermined. CDR1 and CDR2 (germline): SGHDN, FVKESK. This CDR3 has 15 residues. Trimming cost V 0 bases and J 3 bases, with 12 bases left between them. CDR3 loop: CASSQDRLTFYEQYF. The CDR3 nucleotides are TGTGCCAGCAGCCAAGATCGACTTACCTTCTACGAGCAGTACTTC.

This clone was counted a few times. The chain links TRBV6-5 to TRBJ2-1, with a possible D match to TRBD2 (7 bases). The CDR3 spans 12 residues. The V and J ends lost 5 bases and 12 bases respectively, with 14 bases between them. Germline loops: CDR1 MNHEY, CDR2 SVGAGI. The CDR3 DNA sequence: TGTGCCAGCAGTCGCCGGGGGGCCGGGCAGTTCTTC. Translation: CASSRRGAGQFF.

The V and J genes are TRBV4-3 and TRBJ1-4; 8 positions agree with TRBD1. This CDR3 has 15 amino acids. Germline lookup yields CDR1 LGHNA and CDR2 YSLEER. J was trimmed by 5 bases and V by 1 base; bases with no gene match: 3. CDR3 amino acids: CASSQANRGNEKLFF. Here the CDR3 DNA reads TGCGCCAGCAGCCAAGCAAACAGGGGGAATGAAAAACTGTTTTTT.

This rearrangement joins TRBV27 to TRBJ2-5, with D possibly being TRBD1 (5 bases). CDR3 length: 12 residues. The germline V and J ends were trimmed by 8 bases and 2 bases, with 9 bases remaining between them. Looked up from germline, CDR1 is MNHEY and CDR2 is SMNVEV (reference sequence). Here the CDR3 DNA reads TGTGCCAGCCAGGACATACAAGAGACCCAGTACTTC. It encodes CASQDIQETQYF.

CDR3 sequence reads: CASSLDSGVYNEQFF. The CDR3 DNA reads TGTGCCAGCAGCTTAGATAGCGGCGTCTACAATGAGCAGTTCTTC. This rearrangement joins TRBV7-9 to TRBJ2-1; D possibly corresponds to TRBD2 (6 bases). Deletions cut 1 base from V and 3 bases from J, with 10 bases between. This CDR3 is built from 15 residues. Looked up from germline, CDR1 is SEHNR and CDR2 is FQNEAQ (reference sequence).

CDR3 sequence: CASSSTAGTYEQYF. The CDR3 region has the DNA TGTGCCAGCAGTTCAACAGCGGGAACCTACGAGCAGTACTTC. The chain combines TRBV6-2 or TRBV6-3 with TRBJ2-7; 7 bases are shared with TRBD2. The CDR3 length is 14 residues. Unmatched junction bases numbered 5, after V lost 4 bases and J lost 2 bases. CDR1 MNHEY and CDR2 SVGEGT come from the germline V gene.

There are a few counts of this clone. The chain combines TRBV7-2 with TRBJ1-1; no reliable D call. Looked up from germline, CDR1 is SGHTA and CDR2 is FQGNSA. The CDR3 loop spans 13 amino acids. V shed 6 bases and J shed 2 bases, with 10 bases lying between them. CDR3 protein: CASRADGNTEAFF. Here the CDR3 DNA reads TGTGCCAGCAGAGCGGACGGTAACACTGAAGCTTTCTTT. The variable domain in full, completed from reference TRBV7-2 and TRBJ1-1, reads GAGVSQSPSNKVTEKGKDVELRCDPISGHTALYWYRQSLGQGLEFLIYFQGNSAPDKSGLPSDRFSAERTGGSVSTLTIQRTQQEDSAVYLCASRADGNTEAFFGQGTRLTVV.

The CDR3 region is CASSLPDYFDEQYF. The DNA of the CDR3 is TGTGCCAGCTCACTCCCGGACTACTTCGACGAGCAGTACTTC. The rearrangement links TRBV18 to TRBJ2-7, with D perhaps matching TRBD2 (6 bases). V was pared by 4 bases and J by 5 bases, with 15 bases between. CDR3 length: 14 amino acids. Germline CDR1 KGHSH, CDR2 LQKENI.

The chain carries TRBV3-1 (or the pseudogene TRBV3-2) and TRBJ2-1, with 11 bases identical to TRBD2. Trimming at V came to 4 bases and at J to 5 bases, leaving 7 bases not matched to a gene. Germline loops: CDR1 LGHDT, CDR2 YNNKEL (reference sequence). The CDR3 has 16 residues. The CDR3 region has the DNA TGTGCCAGCAGCCGGGGACTAGCGGAGATAAACAATGAGCAGTTCTTC. It yields the protein CASSRGLAEINNEQFF.

The rearrangement joins TRBV7-2 to TRBJ1-5, with 7 bases that match TRBD1. With V trimmed by 1 base and J by 3 bases, 3 bases remained unmatched. CDR3 length equals 15 residues. Germline V gene sequence: CDR1 SGHTA, CDR2 FQGNSA. The CDR3 sequence: CASSLGQGYNQPQHF. CDR3 nucleotides: TGTGCCAGCAGCTTAGGACAGGGATACAATCAGCCCCAGCATTTT.

This clone was found once. This sequence joins TRBV9 and TRBJ2-2; 12 nucleotides agree with TRBD1. V lost 0 bases, J lost 7 bases, and 4 bases stayed unmatched. The length of the CDR3 is 16 residues. Germline values: CDR1 SGDLS, CDR2 YYNGEE. CDR3 DNA: TGTGCCAGCAGCGTAGGCGGGACAGGGGGCGGCGGGGAGCTGTTTTTT. Translated: CASSVGGTGGGGELFF.

The chain has TRBV28 and TRBJ2-7; perhaps TRBD2 as D (6 bases). This CDR3 is built from 14 residues. Per the germline V gene, CDR1 is MDHEN and CDR2 is SYDVKM. V gave up 5 bases and J gave up 1 base, with 12 bases separating them. The CDR3 reads CASSPGTQSYEQYF. CDR3 DNA: TGTGCCAGCAGTCCGGGGACTCAATCCTACGAGCAGTACTTC.

The gene calls are TRBV28 and TRBJ2-2; TRBD1 might be the D (7 bases). Germline loops: CDR1 MDHEN, CDR2 SYDVKM. Trimming stripped 6 bases from V and 4 bases from J, with 15 bases between. This CDR3 is 15 amino acids long. The CDR3 DNA reads as TGTGCCAGCAGACCCGGGACAGCGGGCACCGGGGAGCTGTTTTTT. Encoded protein: CASRPGTAGTGELFF.

The chain couples TRBV21-1 to TRBJ2-1; the table names TRBD2, a call not compared with the DNA. TRBV21-1 is listed as a pseudogene. This CDR3 region has 16 residues. In nucleotides, the CDR3 is TGTGCCAGCAGCAAAACTAGCGGGAGCCCCTACAATGAGCAGTTCTTC. This translates into CASSKTSGSPYNEQFF.

V and J are TRBV18 and TRBJ2-7, with D perhaps TRBD2 (5 bases). Germline V gene sequence: CDR1 KGHSH, CDR2 LQKENI. The length of the CDR3 is 13 residues. V was pared by 6 bases and J by 0 bases, with 9 bases between. For the CDR3, the DNA is TGTGCCAGCTCCGACGGACTCTCCTACGAGCAGTACTTC. It codes for CASSDGLSYEQYF.

The rearrangement joins TRBV5-6 to TRBJ2-1; the match to TRBD1 covers 7 bases. The germline gives CDR1 SGHDT, CDR2 YYEEEE. The CDR3 contains 16 residues. V gave up 1 base and J gave up 2 bases; unmatched junction bases: 6. The CDR3 here is CASSLYDRETYNEQFF. As DNA, the CDR3 is TGTGCCAGCAGCTTGTATGACAGGGAAACCTACAATGAGCAGTTCTTC.

The rearrangement uses TRBV5-1 and TRBJ2-5, with 12 bases aligning to TRBD2. Germline trimming cut 5 bases from V and 1 base from J; bases unmatched to any gene: 3. This CDR3 comprises 15 residues. Germline V gene sequence: CDR1 SGHRS, CDR2 YFSETQ. CDR3 in DNA: TGCGCCAGCAGGGAGACTAGCGGGGGCCAAGAGACCCAGTACTTC. This encodes CASRETSGGQETQYF.

The chain links TRBV30 to TRBJ2-7; 8 bases map to TRBD1. The V gene's germline CDR1 is GTSNPN and CDR2 SVGIG (reference sequence). The length of the CDR3 is 14 residues. Unmatched junction bases numbered 8, after V lost 4 bases and J lost 3 bases. CDR3 coding DNA: TGTGCCTGGACCCCCTCAGGGGGCGGCTACGAGCAGTACTTC. It yields the protein CAWTPSGGGYEQYF.

This rearrangement joins TRBV19 to TRBJ1-1; the D gene is possibly TRBD1 (6 bases). Germline CDR1 and CDR2: LNHDA and SQIVND (reference sequence). The ends were cut back, 7 bases at V and 4 bases at J, with 19 bases in the middle. The CDR3 is made up of 15 amino acids. The CDR3 DNA is TGTGCCAGTACCGGGGGGGCGGAACGGGGCACTGAAGCTTTCTTT. Amino acids: CASTGGAERGTEAFF. The whole variable domain, remainder taken from reference TRBV19 and TRBJ1-1, is DGGITQSPKYLFRKEGQNVTLSCEQNLNHDAMYWYRQDPGQGLRLIYYSQIVNDFQKGDIAEGYSVSREKKESFPLTVTSAQKNPTAFYLCASTGGAERGTEAFFGQGTRLTVV.

The chain employs TRBV10-3 and TRBJ2-1, with D possibly TRBD2 on 6 matching bases. This CDR3 spans 15 amino acids. V gave up 0 bases and J gave up 2 bases, with 8 bases separating them. Per the germline V gene, CDR1 is ENHRY and CDR2 is SYGVKD. The CDR3 sequence is CAISESPSAYNEQFF. CDR3 in DNA: TGTGCCATCAGTGAGTCTCCTAGCGCCTACAATGAGCAGTTCTTC.

V and J are TRBV5-6 and TRBJ2-3, with TRBD2 identical over 11 bases. V was pared by 1 base and J by 5 bases, with 6 bases of the junction left unmatched. In germline, CDR1 is SGHDT, CDR2 YYEEEE. The CDR3 length is 16 residues. CDR3 bases: TGTGCCAGCAGCTTGACCCCCACTAGCGGGAGAGATACGCAGTATTTT. Its protein product is CASSLTPTSGRDTQYF.